The 25 T cell receptor beta chains below come from one sample, sequenced in a study of cytomegalovirus exposure and HLA in healthy donors. PCR employed 60 Vbeta and 13 Jbeta primers. The assay was immunoSEQ multiplex PCR, and TCRdb's table has in-frame clones only and misses some. This sample has 100,000 to 150,000 clones, with approximately 82% found just once. The sequencing sample was made of PBMCs. Receptors originate from a boy aged 2-15 years in good health and CMV-seronegative.

This clone came up a few times. J is TRBJ1-2 and V is TRBV29-1; D unresolved. Trimming removed 4 bases from V and 8 bases from J, with 8 bases in between. CDR1 is SQVTM, CDR2 ANQGSEA, per germline. This CDR3 region has 10 residues. CDR3 residues: CSVGLRGYTF. The CDR3 DNA reads TGCAGCGTTGGCCTACGGGGCTACACCTTC.

This clone was detected only a few times. V and J are TRBV13 and TRBJ2-3; 11 positions agree with TRBD2. Germline lookup yields CDR1 PRHDT and CDR2 FYEKMQ (reference sequence). There are 17 residues in the CDR3. V dropped 5 bases and J dropped 5; count of bases not matched to a gene: 12. The CDR3 DNA follows: TGTGCCAGCAGCGTTGGGTACCTAGCGGGGGGTAGAGATACGCAGTATTTT. Its protein product is CASSVGYLAGGRDTQYF.

The rearrangement links TRBV5-1 to TRBJ1-2, with D uncertain. V lost 0 bases and J 2 bases, leaving 8 bases between the germline ends. Germline values: CDR1 SGHRS, CDR2 YFSETQ. This CDR3 spans 14 amino acids. CDR3 nucleotide sequence: TGCGCCAGCAGCTTGGATCCTAAGAACTATGGCTACACCTTC. Protein: CASSLDPKNYGYTF.

This clone showed up just once. V and J are TRBV5-1 and TRBJ1-1; D uncertain. With 0 bases removed from V and 1 base from J, the gap between germline ends came to 4 bases. Per the germline V gene, CDR1 is SGHRS and CDR2 is YFSETQ. This CDR3 contains 13 residues. The CDR3 coding sequence is TGCGCCAGCAGCTTGGAGCCGAACACTGAAGCTTTCTTT. The encoded protein is CASSLEPNTEAFF.

This clone came up once. The chain links TRBV7-2 to TRBJ1-5; D remains ambiguous. Trimming stripped 4 bases from V and 4 bases from J, with 17 bases between. The CDR3 runs to 16 residues. Germline assignment: CDR1 SGHTA and CDR2 FQGNSA. This CDR3 is CASSSVRDRANQPQHF. The DNA of the CDR3 is TGTGCCAGCAGCTCAGTGAGGGATCGGGCAAATCAGCCCCAGCATTTT.

CDR3 sequence (DNA): TGTGCCAGCAGTGTGTCCGGGACTAGCGGGGACGAGCAGTACTTC. It is translated as CASSVSGTSGDEQYF. The V call is TRBV6-1, the J call TRBJ2-5, with 13 bases fitting TRBD2. Near its end, the DNA agrees better with TRBJ2-7, so the J call may be wrong. The CDR3 is made up of 15 amino acids. Germline assignment: CDR1 MNHNS and CDR2 SASEGT.

V gene TRBV6-6 combines with J gene TRBJ1-2, with D uncertain. V lost 2 bases and J 2 bases, leaving 6 bases between the germline ends. CDR1 MNHNY and CDR2 SVGAGI come from the germline V gene (reference sequence). CDR3 size: 13 residues. This CDR3 is CASSYAENYGYTF. CDR3 nucleotide sequence: TGTGCCAGCAGTTACGCGGAAAACTATGGCTACACCTTC.

V is TRBV6-5 and J is TRBJ2-7; the D gene is possibly TRBD1 (6 bases). V was shortened by 2 bases and J by 4 bases, with 12 bases between the two germline ends. Germline CDR1 is MNHEY and CDR2 is SVGAGI. This CDR3 has 14 residues. The CDR3 bases are TGTGCCAGCAGTTACAGGGGGTGGGGTTACGAGCAGTACGTC. This translates into CASSYRGWGYEQYV.

V and J are TRBV11-1 and TRBJ1-2; TRBD1 matches at 7 bases. This CDR3 is built from 15 residues. Germline CDR1 SGHAT, CDR2 FQDESV (reference sequence). After removal of 4 bases from V and 10 bases from J, the junction contained 15 bases not matched to a gene. Here the CDR3 DNA reads TGTGCCAGCAGCTCCGAACCGGGCAGGGGGATAGTCTACACCTTC. It yields the protein CASSSEPGRGIVYTF.

V gene TRBV5-6 combines with J gene TRBJ2-3; 9 bases line up with TRBD1. The V gene end was trimmed by 4 bases and the J gene end by 6 bases; junction bases not matched to a gene: 6. This CDR3 is 14 amino acids long. Per the germline V gene, CDR1 is SGHDT and CDR2 is YYEEEE. The CDR3 sequence: CASSLGQGLDTQYF. The CDR3 nucleotides are TGTGCCAGCAGCCTAGGACAGGGGCTCGATACGCAGTATTTT.

This clone was picked up one time. CDR3 amino acids: CASSDGTSDTQYF. The CDR3 coding sequence is TGTGCCAGCAGTGACGGGACTTCAGATACGCAGTATTTT. This chain connects TRBV6-4 to TRBJ2-3; possibly TRBD2 for D (6 bases). The CDR3 extends over 13 amino acids. Trimming removed 2 bases from V and 4 bases from J, with 7 bases in between. Germline loops: CDR1 MRHNA, CDR2 SNTAGT.

The CDR3 DNA reads TGTGCCAGCAGCCCGACTTTGACTAGCGGAGGGAGGCAGTTCTTC. It is translated as CASSPTLTSGGRQFF. The chain links TRBV11-2 to TRBJ2-1, with TRBD2 matching 9 bases. Trimming at V came to 5 bases and at J to 12 bases, leaving 14 bases not matched to a gene. The CDR3 consists of 15 residues. CDR1 SGHAT and CDR2 FQNNGV come from the germline V gene.

The chain links TRBV5-6 to TRBJ1-4, with D maybe TRBD1 (5 bases). Deletions cut 1 base from V and 4 bases from J, with 8 bases between. The CDR3 contains 14 residues. Germline V gene data show CDR1 as SGHDT and CDR2 as YYEEEE. CDR3 region: CASSLTGFNEKLFF. The CDR3 coding sequence is TGTGCCAGCAGCTTGACAGGATTTAATGAAAAACTGTTTTTT.

The rearrangement links TRBV6-6 to TRBJ2-1, with D maybe TRBD2 (6 bases). The V gene's germline CDR1 is MNHNY and CDR2 SVGAGI (reference sequence). The CDR3 covers 16 residues. With 0 bases removed from V and 8 bases from J, the gap between germline ends came to 17 bases. CDR3 region: CASSYSEEGPVDEQFF. DNA of the CDR3: TGTGCCAGCAGTTACTCCGAGGAGGGGCCGGTAGATGAGCAGTTCTTC.

The CDR3 spells CASSLVAGGRDTDTQYF. As DNA, the CDR3 is TGTGCCAGCAGCTTAGTAGCGGGAGGGCGGGACACAGATACGCAGTATTTT. The V gene is TRBV7-6, the J gene TRBJ2-3, with 11 bases matching TRBD2. Germline V lookup: CDR1 SGHVS, CDR2 FNYEAQ. This CDR3 contains 17 residues. V lost 1 base to trimming and J lost 2 bases; unmatched junction nucleotides: 5.

This clone was detected a few times. This chain joins TRBV5-6 and TRBJ1-5; weak D call: TRBD1 (6 bases). V was clipped by 0 bases and J by 2 bases, with 12 bases between them. This CDR3 has 16 amino acids. Germline CDR1 and CDR2: SGHDT and YYEEEE. The CDR3 reads CASSLAEWTGNQPQHF. In DNA, the CDR3 is TGTGCCAGCAGCTTGGCTGAGTGGACAGGCAATCAGCCCCAGCATTTT.

This clone was counted once. The V call is TRBV4-3, the J call TRBJ1-6; tentatively, D is TRBD1 (5 bases). The CDR3 is 15 residues long. Trimming took off 0 bases at V and 6 bases at J, with 9 bases between the two ends. Germline CDR1 is LGHNA and CDR2 is YSLEER. The chain's CDR3 is CASSQDEDTNSPLHF. In DNA, the CDR3 is TGCGCCAGCAGCCAAGATGAGGACACTAATTCACCCCTCCACTTT.

A word on this clone: The junction and the germline gene differ at one end; a read error may be behind it. The chain has TRBV7-9 and TRBJ1-5; 9 bases match TRBD1. Germline V gives CDR1 SEHNR, CDR2 FQNEAQ (reference sequence). The CDR3 has 15 residues. The CDR3, as DNA: TGTTCCAGCAGCCCTCCGGGACAGGGAAATCAGCCCCAGCATTTT. It encodes CSSSPPGQGNQPQHF.

The chain uses TRBV29-1 and TRBJ1-2, with 8 bases matching TRBD1. The length of the CDR3 is 14 residues. The V gene end was trimmed by 8 bases and the J gene end by 5 bases; junction bases not matched to a gene: 13. Germline V CDR1 and CDR2: SQVTM, ANQGSEA. CDR3 in DNA: TGCAGCACCACGGGGGCAGGGGGCGGATATGGCTACACCTTC. It encodes CSTTGAGGGYGYTF.

This clone came up once. This chain joins TRBV9 and TRBJ2-2; TRBD1 is a possible D gene (6 bases). The length of the CDR3 is 14 residues. Per germline, CDR1 SGDLS and CDR2 YYNGEE. Trimming pared 3 bases from V and 6 bases from J, leaving 12 bases between. In nucleotides, the CDR3 is TGTGCCAGCAGCGCCCCAACAGGGCCCGGGGAGCTGTTTTTT. Translated, it gives CASSAPTGPGELFF.

This clone was picked up a small number of times. The chain uses TRBV5-4 and TRBJ2-2; maybe TRBD2 (7 bases). This CDR3 spans 14 amino acids. Germline CDR1 reads SGHNT; CDR2 reads YYREEE (reference sequence). Trimming took off 4 bases at V and 5 bases at J, with 12 bases between the two ends. The CDR3 DNA reads TGTGCCAGCAGCCCCGGGGGGCGGACCGGGGAGCTGTTTTTT. Its protein is CASSPGGRTGELFF.

V gene TRBV2 combines with J gene TRBJ2-1; D gene uncertain. Looked up from germline, CDR1 is SNHLY and CDR2 is FYNNEI. The CDR3 has 8 amino acids. Here the CDR3 DNA reads TGTGCTCGCGGTGAGCAGTTCTTC. Translated: CARGEQFF.

The chain couples TRBV27 to TRBJ2-4, with 9 bases fitting TRBD1. The CDR3 covers 14 residues. Germline-derived CDR1 and CDR2 are MNHEY and SMNVEV (reference sequence). Trimming cost V 4 bases and J 6 bases; bases outside gene matches: 4. The CDR3 loop reads CASSWGQGLNIQYF. The CDR3 DNA reads TGTGCCAGCAGTTGGGGACAGGGTCTAAACATTCAGTACTTC.

The gene calls are TRBV7-9 and TRBJ1-4; 9 nucleotides agree with TRBD1. The CDR3 covers 14 residues. Germline CDR1 is SEHNR and CDR2 is FQNEAQ (reference sequence). J gave up 8 bases and V 2 bases, and 3 bases lay outside the gene matches. CDR3 protein: CASSLWTGEEKLFF. Written as DNA, the CDR3 is TGTGCCAGCAGCTTATGGACAGGGGAAGAAAAACTGTTTTTT.

The chain carries TRBV19 and TRBJ2-5; 10 bases line up with TRBD2. This CDR3 spans 15 amino acids. Germline CDR1 LNHDA, CDR2 SQIVND (reference sequence). The J segment lost 1 base and the V segment lost 6 bases, leaving 5 bases of the junction unmatched. The CDR3 nucleotides read TGTGCCAGTAGATTTAGACTAGCGGGCCAAGAGACCCAGTACTTC. It is translated as CASRFRLAGQETQYF.